A single sample gave rise to the 9 T cell receptor beta chains below, sequenced in a study of T cell repertoires in cytomegalovirus infection. MiXCR was run by TCRdb on the reads, yielding one entry per CDR3 protein. Found here are about 230,000 distinct CDR3 sequences, approximately 7% of them singletons; the top ten hold roughly 6%. Material for sequencing was PBMCs. The receptor source for this set is a human donor in good health (CMV status not recorded). Some clones in this sample may be carry-over from other donors' samples.

This clonotype has at least ten counts. The chain joins TRBV6-5 to TRBJ1-1, with D maybe TRBD1 (6 bases). The V and J ends lost 7 bases and 11 bases respectively, with 26 bases between them. Germline V lookup: CDR1 MNHEY, CDR2 SVGAGI. There are 15 residues in the CDR3. This CDR3 reads CASTQSGVQGNEAFF. In DNA, the CDR3 is TGTGCCAGCACGCAGAGTGGAGTACAGGGAAATGAGGCTTTCTTT.

A note on this clonotype: A much larger clone differs from this one at a single base, so this may be a read error. The chain uses TRBV7-2 and TRBJ2-1; 9 bases fit TRBD2. This CDR3 comprises 16 residues. Germline V gives CDR1 SGHTA, CDR2 FQGNSA. The CDR3 sequence is CARSLRGGGGANEQFF. The CDR3 DNA reads as TGTGCCAGGAGCTTACGGGGCGGGGGGGGGGCCAATGAGCAGTTCTTC.

The rearrangement uses TRBV20-1 and TRBJ2-2; 11 bases are shared with TRBD2. Trimming took 6 bases from V and 3 from J; bases not matched to a gene: 9. Per the germline V gene, CDR1 is DFQATT and CDR2 is SNEGSKA (reference sequence). The CDR3 is 16 residues long. The CDR3 is CSAGPLAGGYTGELFF. Written as DNA, the CDR3 is TGCAGTGCGGGGCCCCTAGCGGGGGGTTACACCGGGGAGCTGTTTTTT.

This clonotype was seen repeatedly, ten times or more. V is TRBV7-2 and J is TRBJ1-6, with D perhaps matching TRBD1 (5 bases). V was trimmed by 2 bases and J by 4 bases, leaving 15 bases between them. The CDR3 covers 17 residues. The germline gives CDR1 SGHTA, CDR2 FQGNSA. CDR3: CASSLIAGVQYNSPLHF. The CDR3 nucleotides read TGTGCCAGCAGCTTAATTGCGGGGGTTCAATATAATTCACCCCTCCACTTT.

This clonotype was seen at least ten times. The gene calls are TRBV28 and TRBJ1-2; D remains unclear. The CDR3 totals 13 residues. V lost 2 bases and J 4 bases, leaving 8 bases between the germline ends. Germline CDR1 and CDR2: MDHEN and SYDVKM. The CDR3 is CASSLISGYGYTF. For the CDR3, the DNA is TGTGCCAGCAGTTTAATCAGTGGCTATGGCTACACCTTC.

This clonotype was detected a few times. V and J are TRBV5-1 and TRBJ1-5; 7 bases fit TRBD1. The V gene end was trimmed by 0 bases and the J gene end by 7 bases; junction bases not matched to a gene: 7. Germline CDR1 reads SGHRS; CDR2 reads YFSETQ. This CDR3 is 15 amino acids long. The CDR3 DNA is TGCGCCAGCAGCTTGGCCCCAGGGGGGAAACAGCCCCAGCATTTT. Protein product: CASSLAPGGKQPQHF.

The J gene is TRBJ2-1, the V gene TRBV7-9; 7 nucleotides line up with TRBD1. V lost 5 bases to trimming and J lost 9 bases; unmatched junction nucleotides: 7. Germline V gives CDR1 SEHNR, CDR2 FQNEAQ (reference sequence). The CDR3 sequence is 13 residues long. The CDR3 reads CASSRTGAVEQFF. The CDR3 nucleotides are TGTGCCAGCAGCCGTACAGGGGCGGTTGAGCAGTTCTTC. Variable domain in full (rest from reference TRBV7-9 and TRBJ2-1): DTGVSQNPRHKITKRGQNVTFRCDPISEHNRLYWYRQTLGQGPEFLTYFQNEAQLEKSRLLSDRFSAERPKGSFSTLEIQRTEQGDSAMYLCASSRTGAVEQFFGPGTRLTVL.

V usage is TRBV30 and J usage is TRBJ1-1; D gene uncertain. CDR3 length: 12 amino acids. The V end was cut by 0 bases, the J end by 7 bases, with 9 bases between. Germline-derived CDR1 and CDR2 are GTSNPN and SVGIG (reference sequence). Written as DNA, the CDR3 is TGTGCCTGGAGTGTTTTGGCAGTTGAAGCTTTCTTT. It yields the protein CAWSVLAVEAFF.

In this sample, this clonotype turned up many times. This chain uses TRBV20-1 with TRBJ1-2, with 7 bases fitting TRBD1. The CDR3 is 14 amino acids. Germline V CDR1 and CDR2: DFQATT, SNEGSKA (reference sequence). V trimming: 1 base; J trimming: 7 bases; junction bases outside the gene matches: 9. The CDR3: CSARAHQGVSGYTF. The CDR3 DNA reads TGCAGTGCTAGAGCTCACCAGGGGGTGAGTGGCTACACCTTC.